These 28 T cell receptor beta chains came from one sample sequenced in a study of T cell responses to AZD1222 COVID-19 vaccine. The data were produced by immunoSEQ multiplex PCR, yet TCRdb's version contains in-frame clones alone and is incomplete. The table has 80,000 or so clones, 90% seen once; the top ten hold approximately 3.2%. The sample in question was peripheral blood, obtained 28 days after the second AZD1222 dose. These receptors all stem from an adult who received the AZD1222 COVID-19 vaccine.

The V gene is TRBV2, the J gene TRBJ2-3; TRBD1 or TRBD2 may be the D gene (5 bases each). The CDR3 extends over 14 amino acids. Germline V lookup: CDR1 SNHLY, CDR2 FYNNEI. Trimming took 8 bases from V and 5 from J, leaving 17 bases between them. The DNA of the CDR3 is TGTGCCAGCGGGGGTTTGGGGTTGGTAGATACGCAGTATTTT. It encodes CASGGLGLVDTQYF. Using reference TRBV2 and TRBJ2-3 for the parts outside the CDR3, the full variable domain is EPEVTQTPSHQVTQMGQEVILRCVPISNHLYFYWYRQILGQKVEFLVSFYNNEISEKSEIFDDQFSVERPDGSNFTLKIRSTKLEDSAMYFCASGGLGLVDTQYFGPGTRLTVL.

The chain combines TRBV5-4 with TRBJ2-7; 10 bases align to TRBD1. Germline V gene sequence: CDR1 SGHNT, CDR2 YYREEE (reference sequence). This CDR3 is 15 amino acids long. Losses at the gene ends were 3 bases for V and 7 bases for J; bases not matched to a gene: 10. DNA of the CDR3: TGTGCCAGCAGCTCACCGGGACAGGGGCGACCAGAGCAGTACTTC. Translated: CASSSPGQGRPEQYF.

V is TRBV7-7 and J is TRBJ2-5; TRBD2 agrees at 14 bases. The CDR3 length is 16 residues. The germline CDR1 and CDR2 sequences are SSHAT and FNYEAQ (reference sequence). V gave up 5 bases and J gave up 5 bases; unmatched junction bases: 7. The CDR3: CASSQGLAGVSETQYF. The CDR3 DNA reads TGTGCCAGCAGCCAGGGACTAGCGGGAGTCAGTGAGACCCAGTACTTC.

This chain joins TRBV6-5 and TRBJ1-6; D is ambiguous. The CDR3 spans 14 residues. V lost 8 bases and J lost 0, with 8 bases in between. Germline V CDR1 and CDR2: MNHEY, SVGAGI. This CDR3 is CASGQSSYNSPLHF. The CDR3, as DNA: TGTGCCAGCGGGCAGAGCTCCTATAATTCACCCCTCCACTTT.

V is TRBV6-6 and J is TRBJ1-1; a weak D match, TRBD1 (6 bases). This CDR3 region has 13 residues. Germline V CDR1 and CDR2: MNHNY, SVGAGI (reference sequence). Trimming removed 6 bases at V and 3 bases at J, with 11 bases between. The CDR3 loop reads CASRPRGDTEAFF. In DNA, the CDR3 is TGTGCCAGCAGGCCCAGGGGAGACACTGAAGCTTTCTTT.

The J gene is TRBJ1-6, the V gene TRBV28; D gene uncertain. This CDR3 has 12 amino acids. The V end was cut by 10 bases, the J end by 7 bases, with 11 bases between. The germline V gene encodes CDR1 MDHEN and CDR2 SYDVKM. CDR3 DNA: TGTGCCACCCTTGGGGAGAATTCACCCCTCCACTTT. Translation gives CATLGENSPLHF.

The CDR3 loop reads CAISAGTGGEDTQYF. CDR3 nucleotides: TGTGCCATCAGTGCCGGGACAGGGGGCGAGGATACGCAGTATTTT. The V call is TRBV10-3, the J call TRBJ2-3, with 12 bases matching TRBD1. The germline gives CDR1 ENHRY, CDR2 SYGVKD. The J segment lost 6 bases and the V segment lost 4 bases, leaving 5 bases of the junction unmatched. The CDR3 loop spans 15 amino acids.

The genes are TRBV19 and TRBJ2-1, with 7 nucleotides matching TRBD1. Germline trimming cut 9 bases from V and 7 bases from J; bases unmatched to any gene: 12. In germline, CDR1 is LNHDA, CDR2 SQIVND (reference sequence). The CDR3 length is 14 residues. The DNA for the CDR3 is TGTGCCAGCCGGACAGGCCCTTCAGGAAATGAGCAGTTCTTC. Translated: CASRTGPSGNEQFF.

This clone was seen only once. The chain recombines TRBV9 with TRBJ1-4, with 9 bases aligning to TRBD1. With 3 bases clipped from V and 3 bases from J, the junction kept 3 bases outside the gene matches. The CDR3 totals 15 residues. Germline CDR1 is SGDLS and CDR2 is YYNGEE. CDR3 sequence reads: CASSAGTGPNEKLFF. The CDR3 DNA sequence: TGTGCCAGCAGCGCTGGGACAGGGCCTAATGAAAAACTGTTTTTT.

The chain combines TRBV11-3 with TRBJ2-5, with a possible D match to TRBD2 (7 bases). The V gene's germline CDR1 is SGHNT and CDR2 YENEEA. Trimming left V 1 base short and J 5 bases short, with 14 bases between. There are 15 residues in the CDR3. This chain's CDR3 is CASSLGGGHLETQYF. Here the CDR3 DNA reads TGTGCCAGCAGCTTAGGGGGGGGCCACCTGGAGACCCAGTACTTC.

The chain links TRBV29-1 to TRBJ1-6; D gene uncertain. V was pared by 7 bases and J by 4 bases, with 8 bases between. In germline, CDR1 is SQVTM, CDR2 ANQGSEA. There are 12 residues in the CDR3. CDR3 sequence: CSAGEYNSPLHF. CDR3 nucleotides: TGCAGCGCCGGGGAGTATAATTCACCCCTCCACTTT.

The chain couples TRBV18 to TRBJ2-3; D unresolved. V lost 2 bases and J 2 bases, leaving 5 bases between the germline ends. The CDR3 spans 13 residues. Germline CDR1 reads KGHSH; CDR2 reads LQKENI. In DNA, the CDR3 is TGTGCCAGCTCACCAAGTATCACAGATACGCAGTATTTT. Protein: CASSPSITDTQYF.

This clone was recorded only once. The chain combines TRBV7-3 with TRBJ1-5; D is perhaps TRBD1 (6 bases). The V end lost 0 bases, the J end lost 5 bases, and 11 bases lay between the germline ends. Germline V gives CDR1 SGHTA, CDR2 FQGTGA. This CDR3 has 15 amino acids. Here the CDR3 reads CASSLTWGADQPQHF. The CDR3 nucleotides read TGTGCCAGCAGCTTAACGTGGGGGGCTGATCAGCCCCAGCATTTT.

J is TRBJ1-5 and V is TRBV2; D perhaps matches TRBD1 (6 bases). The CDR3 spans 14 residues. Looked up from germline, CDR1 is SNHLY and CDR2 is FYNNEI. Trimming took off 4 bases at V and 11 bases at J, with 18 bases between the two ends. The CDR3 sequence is CASSARDTAGAQHF. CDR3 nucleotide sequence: TGTGCCAGCAGTGCCAGGGACACCGCCGGGGCCCAGCATTTT.

The CDR3 protein is CASSPNPGQGERNTIYF. CDR3 DNA: TGTGCCAGCAGTCCAAATCCGGGACAGGGGGAGAGAAACACCATATATTTT. The genes are TRBV7-8 and TRBJ1-3; TRBD1 matches 11 bases. CDR3 length: 17 residues. In germline, CDR1 is SGHVS, CDR2 FQNEAQ. J lost 5 bases, V lost 6 bases, and 12 bases had no gene match. Together with reference TRBV7-8 and TRBJ1-3, the CDR3 gives the full variable domain: GAGVSQSPRYKVAKRGQDVALRCDPISGHVSLFWYQQALGQGPEFLTYFQNEAQLDKSGLPSDRFFAERPEGSVSTLKIQRTQQEDSAVYLCASSPNPGQGERNTIYFGEGSWLTVV.

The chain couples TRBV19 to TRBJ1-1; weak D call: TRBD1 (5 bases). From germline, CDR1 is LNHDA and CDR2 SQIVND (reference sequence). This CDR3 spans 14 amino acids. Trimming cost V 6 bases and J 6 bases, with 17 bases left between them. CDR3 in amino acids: CASSPSGRAAEAFF. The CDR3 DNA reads TGTGCCAGTAGCCCTTCAGGCAGGGCGGCTGAAGCTTTCTTT.

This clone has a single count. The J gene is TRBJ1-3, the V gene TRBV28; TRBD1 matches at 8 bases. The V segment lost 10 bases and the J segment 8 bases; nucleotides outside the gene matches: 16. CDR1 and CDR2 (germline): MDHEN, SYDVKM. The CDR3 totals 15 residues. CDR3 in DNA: TGTGCCACCGCCGACAGGGGATTAACCAGAGACACCATATATTTT. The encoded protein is CATADRGLTRDTIYF.

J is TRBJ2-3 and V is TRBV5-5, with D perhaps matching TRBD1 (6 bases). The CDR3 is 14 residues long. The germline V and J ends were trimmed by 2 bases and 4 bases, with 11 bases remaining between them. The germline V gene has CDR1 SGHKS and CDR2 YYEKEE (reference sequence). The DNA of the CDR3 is TGTGCCAGCAGCTTAGACAGGCCGCCAGATACGCAGTATTTT. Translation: CASSLDRPPDTQYF. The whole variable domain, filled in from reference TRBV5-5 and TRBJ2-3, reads DAGVTQSPTHLIKTRGQQVTLRCSPISGHKSVSWYQQVLGQGPQFIFQYYEKEERGRGNFPDRFSARQFPNYSSELNVNALLLGDSALYLCASSLDRPPDTQYFGPGTRLTVL.

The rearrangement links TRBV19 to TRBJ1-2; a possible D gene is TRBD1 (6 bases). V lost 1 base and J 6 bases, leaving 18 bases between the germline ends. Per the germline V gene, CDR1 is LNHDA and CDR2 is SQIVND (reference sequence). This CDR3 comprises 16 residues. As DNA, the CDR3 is TGTGCCAGTAGTATAGGAGGGGGAGTCGCACTGCATGGCTACACCTTC. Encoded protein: CASSIGGGVALHGYTF. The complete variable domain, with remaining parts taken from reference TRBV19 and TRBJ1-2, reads DGGITQSPKYLFRKEGQNVTLSCEQNLNHDAMYWYRQDPGQGLRLIYYSQIVNDFQKGDIAEGYSVSREKKESFPLTVTSAQKNPTAFYLCASSIGGGVALHGYTFGSGTRLTVV.

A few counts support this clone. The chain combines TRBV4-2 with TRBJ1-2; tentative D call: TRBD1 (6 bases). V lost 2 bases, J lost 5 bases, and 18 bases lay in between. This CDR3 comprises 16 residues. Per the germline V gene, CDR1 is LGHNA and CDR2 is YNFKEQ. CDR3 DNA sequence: TGTGCCAGCAGCCAACTGAGAGGACAGATCTCTTATGGCTACACCTTC. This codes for CASSQLRGQISYGYTF.

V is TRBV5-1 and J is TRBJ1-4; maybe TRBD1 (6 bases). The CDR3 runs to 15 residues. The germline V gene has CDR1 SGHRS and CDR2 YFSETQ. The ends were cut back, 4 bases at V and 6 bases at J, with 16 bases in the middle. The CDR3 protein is CASSPTGAGDEKLFF. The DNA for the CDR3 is TGCGCCAGCAGCCCGACAGGAGCAGGCGATGAAAAACTGTTTTTT.

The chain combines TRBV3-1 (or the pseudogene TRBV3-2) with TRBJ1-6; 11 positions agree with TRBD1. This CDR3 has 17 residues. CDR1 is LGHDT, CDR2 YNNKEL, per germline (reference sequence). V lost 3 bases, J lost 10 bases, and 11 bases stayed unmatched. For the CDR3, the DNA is TGTGCCAGCAGCCATCACTCCGGGACAGGGGGAGGATCACCCCTCCACTTT. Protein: CASSHHSGTGGGSPLHF.

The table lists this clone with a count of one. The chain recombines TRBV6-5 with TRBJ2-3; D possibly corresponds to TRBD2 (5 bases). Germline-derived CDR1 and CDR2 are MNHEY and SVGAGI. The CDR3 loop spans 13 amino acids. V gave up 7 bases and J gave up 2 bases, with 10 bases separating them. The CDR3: CASKRDDTDTQYF. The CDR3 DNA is TGTGCCAGCAAGAGGGATGACACAGATACGCAGTATTTT.

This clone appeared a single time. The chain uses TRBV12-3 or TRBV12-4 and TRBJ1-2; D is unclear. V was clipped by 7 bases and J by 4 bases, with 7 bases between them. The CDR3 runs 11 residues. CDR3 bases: TGTGCCAGCACCTCGGGCTATGGCTACACCTTC. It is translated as CASTSGYGYTF.

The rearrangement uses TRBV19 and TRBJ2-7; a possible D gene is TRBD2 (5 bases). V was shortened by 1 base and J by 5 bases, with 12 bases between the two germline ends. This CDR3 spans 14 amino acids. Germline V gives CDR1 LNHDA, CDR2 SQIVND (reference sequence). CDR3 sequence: CASSIVGEGHEQYF. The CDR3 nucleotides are TGTGCCAGTAGTATAGTCGGGGAAGGGCACGAGCAGTACTTC.

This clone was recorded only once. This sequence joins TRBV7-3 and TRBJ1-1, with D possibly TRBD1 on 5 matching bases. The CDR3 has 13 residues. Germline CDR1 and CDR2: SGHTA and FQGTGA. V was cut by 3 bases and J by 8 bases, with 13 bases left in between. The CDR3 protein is CASSFAGKQEAFF. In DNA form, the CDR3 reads TGTGCCAGCAGCTTTGCAGGGAAGCAGGAAGCTTTCTTT.

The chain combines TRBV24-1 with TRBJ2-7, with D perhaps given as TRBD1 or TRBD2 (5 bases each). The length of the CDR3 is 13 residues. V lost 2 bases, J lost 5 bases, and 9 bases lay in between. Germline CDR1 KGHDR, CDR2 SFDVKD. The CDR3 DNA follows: TGTGCCACCAGTGATTGGCAGGGAGACGAGCAGTACTTC. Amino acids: CATSDWQGDEQYF.

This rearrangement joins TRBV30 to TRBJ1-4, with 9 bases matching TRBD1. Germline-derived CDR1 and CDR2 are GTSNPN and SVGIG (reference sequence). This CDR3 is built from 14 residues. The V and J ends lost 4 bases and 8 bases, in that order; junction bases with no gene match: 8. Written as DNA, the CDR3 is TGTGCCTGGAACATCGGGACAGGGCGGGAAAAACTGTTTTTT. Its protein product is CAWNIGTGREKLFF.